The source of this TCR beta chain is a study of control samples from healthy donors and cancer patients. Sequenced by immunoSEQ multiplex PCR; TCRdb stores in-frame clones only, minus some. The sample shows about 100,000 clones, roughly 87% of them seen only once. Germline V CDR1 and CDR2: SGHTA, FQGTGA. V lost 2 bases, J lost 8 bases, and 7 bases stayed unmatched. The length of the CDR3 is 15 residues. The receptor was isolated from a woman in her forties or fifties in good health. What was sequenced was blood. The chain has TRBV7-3 and TRBJ2-1; the match to TRBD2 covers 9 bases. CDR3 in DNA: TGTGCCAGCAGCTTACGCCGGACTAGCGACGATGAGCAGTTCTTC. Its translation is CASSLRRTSDDEQFF.